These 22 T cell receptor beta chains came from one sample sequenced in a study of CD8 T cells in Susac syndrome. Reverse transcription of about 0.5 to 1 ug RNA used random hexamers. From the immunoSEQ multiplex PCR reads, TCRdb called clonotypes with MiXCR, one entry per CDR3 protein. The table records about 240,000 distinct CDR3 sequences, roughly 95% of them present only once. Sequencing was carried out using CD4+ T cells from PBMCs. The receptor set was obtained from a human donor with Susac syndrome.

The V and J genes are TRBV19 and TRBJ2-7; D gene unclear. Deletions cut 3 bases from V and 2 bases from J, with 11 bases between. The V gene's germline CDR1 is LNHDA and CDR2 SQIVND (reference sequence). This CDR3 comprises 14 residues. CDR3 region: CASSILHLAYEQYF. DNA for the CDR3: TGTGCCAGTAGTATCTTACACCTCGCCTACGAGCAGTACTTC.

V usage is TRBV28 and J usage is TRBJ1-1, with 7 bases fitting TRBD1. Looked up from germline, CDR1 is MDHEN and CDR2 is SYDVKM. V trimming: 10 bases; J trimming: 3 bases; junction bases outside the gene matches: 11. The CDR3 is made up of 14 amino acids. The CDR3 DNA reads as TGTGCCACTTCTTTGGGGGACAGACACACTGAAGCTTTCTTT. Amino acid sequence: CATSLGDRHTEAFF. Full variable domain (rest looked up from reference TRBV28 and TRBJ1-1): DVKVTQSSRYLVKRTGEKVFLECVQDMDHENMFWYRQDPGLGLRLIYFSYDVKMKEKGDIPEGYSVSREKKERFSLILESASTNQTSMYLCATSLGDRHTEAFFGQGTRLTVV.

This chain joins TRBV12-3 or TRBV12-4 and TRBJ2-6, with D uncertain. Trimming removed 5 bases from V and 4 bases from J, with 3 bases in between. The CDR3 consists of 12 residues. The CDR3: CASSEGANVLTF. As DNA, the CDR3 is TGTGCCAGCAGTGAGGGGGCCAACGTCCTGACTTTC.

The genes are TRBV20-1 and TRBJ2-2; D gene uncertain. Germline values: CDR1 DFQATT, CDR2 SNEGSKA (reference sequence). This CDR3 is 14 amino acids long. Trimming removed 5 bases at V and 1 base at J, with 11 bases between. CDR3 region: CSAVTVQNTGELFF. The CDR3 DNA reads TGCAGTGCTGTTACCGTCCAGAACACCGGGGAGCTGTTTTTT.

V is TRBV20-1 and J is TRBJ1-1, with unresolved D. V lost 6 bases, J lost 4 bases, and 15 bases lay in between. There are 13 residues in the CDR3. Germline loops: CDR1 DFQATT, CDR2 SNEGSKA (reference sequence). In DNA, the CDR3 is TGCAGTGCAAGGACGGGGAGAAGCACTGAAGCTTTCTTT. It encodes CSARTGRSTEAFF.

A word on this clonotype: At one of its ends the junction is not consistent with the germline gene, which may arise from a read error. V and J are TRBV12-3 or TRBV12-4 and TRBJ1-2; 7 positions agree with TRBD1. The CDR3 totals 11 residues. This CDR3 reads CASSLADRVFF. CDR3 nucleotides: TGTGCCAGCAGTTTAGCCGACAGGGTTTTCTTC.

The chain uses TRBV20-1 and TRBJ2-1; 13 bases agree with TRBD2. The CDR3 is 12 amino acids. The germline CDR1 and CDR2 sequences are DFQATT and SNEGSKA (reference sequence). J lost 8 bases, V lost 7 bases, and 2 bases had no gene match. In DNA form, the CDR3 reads TGCAGTGGGACTAGCGGGAGTCATGAGCAGTTCTTC. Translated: CSGTSGSHEQFF.

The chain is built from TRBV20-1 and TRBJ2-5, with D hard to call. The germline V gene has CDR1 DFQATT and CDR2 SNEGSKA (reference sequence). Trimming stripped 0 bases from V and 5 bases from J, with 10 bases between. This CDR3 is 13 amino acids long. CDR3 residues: CSAREVATETQYF. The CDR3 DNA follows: TGCAGTGCTAGAGAGGTGGCCACGGAGACCCAGTACTTC.

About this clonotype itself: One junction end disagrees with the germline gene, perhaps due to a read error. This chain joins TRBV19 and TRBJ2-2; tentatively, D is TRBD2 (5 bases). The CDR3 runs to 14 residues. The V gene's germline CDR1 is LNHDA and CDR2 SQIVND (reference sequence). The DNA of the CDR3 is TGTGCCAGTAGGATAGGCGGGTACACCGGGGAGCTGTTTTTT. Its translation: CASRIGGYTGELFF.

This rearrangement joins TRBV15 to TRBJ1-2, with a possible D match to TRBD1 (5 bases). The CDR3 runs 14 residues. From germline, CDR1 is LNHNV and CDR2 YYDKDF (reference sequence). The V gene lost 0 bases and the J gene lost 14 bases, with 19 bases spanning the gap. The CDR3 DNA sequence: TGTGCCACCAGCAGAGATCCAGACAGTCGAGCCGGGACCTTC. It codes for CATSRDPDSRAGTF.

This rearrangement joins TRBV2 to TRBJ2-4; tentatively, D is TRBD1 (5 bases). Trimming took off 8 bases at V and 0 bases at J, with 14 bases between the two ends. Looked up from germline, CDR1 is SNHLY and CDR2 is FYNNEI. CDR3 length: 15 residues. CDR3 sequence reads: CASQRQLLAKNIQYF. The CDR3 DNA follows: TGTGCCAGCCAAAGACAGCTTCTAGCCAAAAACATTCAGTACTTC. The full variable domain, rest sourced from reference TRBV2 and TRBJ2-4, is EPEVTQTPSHQVTQMGQEVILRCVPISNHLYFYWYRQILGQKVEFLVSFYNNEISEKSEIFDDQFSVERPDGSNFTLKIRSTKLEDSAMYFCASQRQLLAKNIQYFGAGTRLSVL.

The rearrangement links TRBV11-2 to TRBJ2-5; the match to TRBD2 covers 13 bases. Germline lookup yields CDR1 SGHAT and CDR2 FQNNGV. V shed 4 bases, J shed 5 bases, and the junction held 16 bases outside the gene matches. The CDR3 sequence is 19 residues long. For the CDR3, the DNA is TGTGCCAGCAGCTCACTAGGCACCGGGACTAGCGGGATAGGGGAGACCCAGTACTTC. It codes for CASSSLGTGTSGIGETQYF.

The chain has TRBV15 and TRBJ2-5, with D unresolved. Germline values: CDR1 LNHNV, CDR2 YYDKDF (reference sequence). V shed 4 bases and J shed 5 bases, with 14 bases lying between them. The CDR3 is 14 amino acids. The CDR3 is CATSKAQVLETQYF. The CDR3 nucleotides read TGTGCCACCAGCAAAGCTCAAGTCCTCGAGACCCAGTACTTC.

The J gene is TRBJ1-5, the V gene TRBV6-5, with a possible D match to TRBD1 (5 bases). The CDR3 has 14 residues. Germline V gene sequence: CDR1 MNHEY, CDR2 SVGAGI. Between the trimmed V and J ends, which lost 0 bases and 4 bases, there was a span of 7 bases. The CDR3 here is CASSYSGRNQPQHF. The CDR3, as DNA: TGTGCCAGCAGTTACTCGGGGCGGAATCAGCCCCAGCATTTT.

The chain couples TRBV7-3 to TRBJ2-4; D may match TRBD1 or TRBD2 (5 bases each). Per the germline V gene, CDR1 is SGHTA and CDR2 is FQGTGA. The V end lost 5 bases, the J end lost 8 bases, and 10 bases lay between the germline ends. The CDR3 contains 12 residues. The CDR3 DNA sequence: TGTGCCAGCAGCGCACCGGGGCACATTCAGTACTTC. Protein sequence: CASSAPGHIQYF.

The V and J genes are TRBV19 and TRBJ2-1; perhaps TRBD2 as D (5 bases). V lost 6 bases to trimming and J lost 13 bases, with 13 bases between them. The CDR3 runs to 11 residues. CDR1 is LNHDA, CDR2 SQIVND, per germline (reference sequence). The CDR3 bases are TGTGCCAGTAGGGCTGGAGCGGTACAGTTCTTC. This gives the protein CASRAGAVQFF.

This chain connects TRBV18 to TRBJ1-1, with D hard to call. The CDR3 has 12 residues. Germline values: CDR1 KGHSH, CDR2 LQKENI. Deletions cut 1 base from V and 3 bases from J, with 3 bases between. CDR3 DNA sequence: TGTGCCAGCTCACCACTGTACACTGAAGCTTTCTTT. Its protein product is CASSPLYTEAFF.

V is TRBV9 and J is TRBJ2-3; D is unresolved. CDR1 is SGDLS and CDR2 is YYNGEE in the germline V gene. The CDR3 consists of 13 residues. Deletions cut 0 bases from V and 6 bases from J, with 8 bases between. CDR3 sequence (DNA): TGTGCCAGCAGCGTAGGTCCCCAGGATACGCAGTATTTT. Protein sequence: CASSVGPQDTQYF.

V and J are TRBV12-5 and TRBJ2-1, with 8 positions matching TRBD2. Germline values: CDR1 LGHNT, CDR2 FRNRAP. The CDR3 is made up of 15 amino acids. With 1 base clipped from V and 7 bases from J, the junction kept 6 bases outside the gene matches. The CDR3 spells CASGLAIGRANEQFF. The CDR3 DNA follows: TGTGCTAGTGGTTTGGCTATCGGGAGGGCAAATGAGCAGTTCTTC.

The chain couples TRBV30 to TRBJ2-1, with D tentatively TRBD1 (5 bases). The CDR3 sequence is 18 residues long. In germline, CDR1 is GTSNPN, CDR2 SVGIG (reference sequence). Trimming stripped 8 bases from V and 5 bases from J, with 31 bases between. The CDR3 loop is CARARAGSTVRTNNEQFF. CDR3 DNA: TGTGCCAGGGCCAGGGCAGGGTCAACAGTTCGAACCAACAATGAGCAGTTCTTC.

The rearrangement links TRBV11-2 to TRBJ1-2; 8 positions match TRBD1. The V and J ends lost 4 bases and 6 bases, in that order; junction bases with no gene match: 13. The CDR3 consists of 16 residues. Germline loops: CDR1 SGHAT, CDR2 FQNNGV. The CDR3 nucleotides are TGTGCCAGCAGCTCACCCCACAGGACAGGGACCAATGGCTACACCTTC. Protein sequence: CASSSPHRTGTNGYTF.

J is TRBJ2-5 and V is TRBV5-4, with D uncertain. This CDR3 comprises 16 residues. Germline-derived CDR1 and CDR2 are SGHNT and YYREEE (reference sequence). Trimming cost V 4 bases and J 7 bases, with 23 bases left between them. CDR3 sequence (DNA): TGTGCCAGCAGCACCCAATGGGCTACTCGAAGAGGGACCCAGTACTTC. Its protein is CASSTQWATRRGTQYF.